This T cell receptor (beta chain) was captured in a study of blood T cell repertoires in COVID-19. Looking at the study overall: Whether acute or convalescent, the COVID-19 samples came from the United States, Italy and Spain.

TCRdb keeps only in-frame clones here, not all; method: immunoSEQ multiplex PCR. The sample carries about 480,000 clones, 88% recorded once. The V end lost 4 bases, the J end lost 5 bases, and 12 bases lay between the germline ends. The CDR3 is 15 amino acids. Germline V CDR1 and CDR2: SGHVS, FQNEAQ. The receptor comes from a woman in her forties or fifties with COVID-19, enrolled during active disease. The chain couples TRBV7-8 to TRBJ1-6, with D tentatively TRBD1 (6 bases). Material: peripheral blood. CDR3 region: CASSSSDRHNSPLHF. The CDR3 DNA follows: TGTGCCAGCAGCTCTTCGGACAGACATAATTCACCCCTCCACTTT. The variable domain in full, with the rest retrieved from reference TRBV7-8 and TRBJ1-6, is GAGVSQSPRYKVAKRGQDVALRCDPISGHVSLFWYQQALGQGPEFLTYFQNEAQLDKSGLPSDRFFAERPEGSVSTLKIQRTQQEDSAVYLCASSSSDRHNSPLHFGNGTRLTVT.